Shown below are 12 T cell receptor beta chains from a single sample sequenced in a study of monozygotic twins with cystic fibrosis. The method was immunoSEQ multiplex PCR; TCRdb's version includes in-frame clones alone and lacks a portion of them. The repertoire has more than 30,000 clones, around 96% of them found once; the top ten carry about 0.17%. The sequenced sample was blood. The source of these receptors is a girl aged 2 to 9 with cystic fibrosis.

This clone was seen once. The CDR3 region has the DNA TGTGCCAGTAGCCGACAGGGGAGGGACTATGGCTACACCTTC. It translates to CASSRQGRDYGYTF. J is TRBJ1-2 and V is TRBV19, with 8 bases matching TRBD1. Trimming at V came to 6 bases and at J to 3 bases, leaving 6 bases not matched to a gene. The CDR3 spans 14 residues. Per germline, CDR1 LNHDA and CDR2 SQIVND (reference sequence).

This chain links TRBV27 with TRBJ1-1; 7 nucleotides line up with TRBD1. Trimming took 6 bases from V and 9 from J; bases not matched to a gene: 4. The length of the CDR3 is 11 residues. Germline V CDR1 and CDR2: MNHEY, SMNVEV (reference sequence). CDR3 protein: CASRERGQAFF. The CDR3 DNA follows: TGTGCCAGCAGAGAAAGGGGGCAAGCTTTCTTT.

This clone was seen only once. J is TRBJ1-1 and V is TRBV29-1; maybe TRBD1 (6 bases). Trimming shortened V by 4 bases and J by 5 bases, and 8 bases separated the two germline ends. The CDR3 consists of 11 residues. Germline V gives CDR1 SQVTM, CDR2 ANQGSEA. CDR3 DNA: TGCAGCGTTGCAGGGGTGACTGAAGCTTTCTTT. It is translated as CSVAGVTEAFF.

This clone was observed once. The rearrangement links TRBV15 to TRBJ2-3; 7 positions agree with TRBD2. Germline assignment: CDR1 LNHNV and CDR2 YYDKDF (reference sequence). The CDR3 is 15 residues long. Trimming at V came to 0 bases and at J to 1 base, leaving 1 base not matched to a gene. The CDR3 DNA reads TGTGCCACCAGCAGAGAGGGGAGGGGCACAGATACGCAGTATTTT. Translating it yields CATSREGRGTDTQYF.

The CDR3 is CASSLRSSYEQYF. CDR3 nucleotides: TGTGCCAGCAGTTTACGCAGCTCCTACGAGCAGTACTTC. V and J are TRBV28 and TRBJ2-7; D is unclear. The CDR3 covers 13 residues. The V and J ends lost 2 bases and 0 bases respectively, with 5 bases between them. Germline-derived CDR1 and CDR2 are MDHEN and SYDVKM.

The chain combines TRBV27 with TRBJ2-3; D might be TRBD1 or TRBD2, each matching 5 bases. Trimming took off 7 bases at V and 0 bases at J, with 17 bases between the two ends. Per germline, CDR1 MNHEY and CDR2 SMNVEV (reference sequence). The CDR3 is 16 residues long. CDR3 in amino acids: CASKLMGTESTDTQYF. For the CDR3, the DNA is TGTGCCAGCAAGTTGATGGGGACGGAGAGCACAGATACGCAGTATTTT.

The chain carries TRBV2 and TRBJ1-4, with TRBD1 as a possible D gene (6 bases). V was trimmed by 3 bases and J by 5 bases, leaving 16 bases between them. The CDR3 runs 16 residues. Germline CDR1 reads SNHLY; CDR2 reads FYNNEI. The DNA for the CDR3 is TGTGCCAGCAGTGATTTCCCACAGGGCCCCAATGAAAAACTGTTTTTT. Its translation: CASSDFPQGPNEKLFF. Variable domain in full (rest from reference TRBV2 and TRBJ1-4): EPEVTQTPSHQVTQMGQEVILRCVPISNHLYFYWYRQILGQKVEFLVSFYNNEISEKSEIFDDQFSVERPDGSNFTLKIRSTKLEDSAMYFCASSDFPQGPNEKLFFGSGTQLSVL.

The V and J genes are TRBV7-9 and TRBJ1-1; D is unresolved. This CDR3 region has 12 residues. Germline values: CDR1 SEHNR, CDR2 FQNEAQ (reference sequence). Trimming left V 2 bases short and J 5 bases short, with 6 bases between. The CDR3 region is CASSLTPTEAFF. CDR3 sequence (DNA): TGTGCCAGCAGCTTAACGCCGACTGAAGCTTTCTTT.

The chain combines TRBV6-1 with TRBJ1-5; D perhaps matches TRBD1 (5 bases). The CDR3 consists of 14 residues. The V end was cut by 8 bases, the J end by 3 bases, with 14 bases between. Per the germline V gene, CDR1 is MNHNS and CDR2 is SASEGT. The CDR3 bases are TGTGCCAGCGGGCCGATAGGGACCAATCAGCCCCAGCATTTT. This encodes CASGPIGTNQPQHF.

This clone was found once. The rearrangement links TRBV29-1 to TRBJ1-2, with a tentative D call TRBD1 (6 bases). The CDR3 runs to 12 residues. V lost 5 bases to trimming and J lost 5 bases, with 12 bases between them. CDR1 SQVTM and CDR2 ANQGSEA come from the germline V gene. The CDR3 sequence is CSVSGTNYGYTF. The CDR3 DNA reads TGCAGCGTTAGCGGGACAAATTATGGCTACACCTTC. Drawing the rest from reference TRBV29-1 and TRBJ1-2, the complete variable domain is SAVISQKPSRDICQRGTSLTIQCQVDSQVTMMFWYRQQPGQSLTLIATANQGSEATYESGFVIDKFPISRPNLTFSTLTVSNMSPEDSSIYLCSVSGTNYGYTFGSGTRLTVV.

The chain has TRBV19 and TRBJ1-6, with D possibly being TRBD1 (5 bases). V was cut by 1 base and J by 3 bases, with 10 bases left in between. In germline, CDR1 is LNHDA, CDR2 SQIVND (reference sequence). The CDR3 contains 16 residues. CDR3 in DNA: TGTGCCAGTAGTATAGGGGGGGGATTCTATAATTCACCCCTCCACTTT. Protein: CASSIGGGFYNSPLHF.

The chain links TRBV4-1 to TRBJ2-1; D is uncertain. The CDR3 is made up of 13 amino acids. Germline values: CDR1 MGHRA, CDR2 YSYEKL. The V end lost 2 bases, the J end lost 4 bases, and 6 bases lay between the germline ends. The CDR3: CASSQSSYNEQFF. CDR3 bases: TGCGCCAGCAGCCAATCCAGTTACAATGAGCAGTTCTTC.